The T cell receptor beta chain described here comes from a study of blood T cell repertoires in COVID-19 (dated by TCRdb to about 2020). For context, the study as a whole: Collaborator samples came from the United States, Italy and Spain and covered acute and convalescent phases of COVID-19. The material from the prospective study consisted of cDNA or gDNA derived from T cells, B-cell-depleted T cells, or PBMCs. The dataset comprised deeply sampled blood TCRbeta repertoires from subjects exposed to, actively infected with, or recovered from COVID-19. The repertoires were released in a freely available public database meant as a resource for research on the immune response to SARS-CoV-2. The samples were drawn from the first 160 participants of the ongoing ImmuneRACE study and from over a thousand subjects provided by 6 global collaborators. The sample metadata nearly always contained a de-identified subject ID, COVID-19 status, age in years and sex. Where available, HLA class I and class II types were taken from metadata supplied by the sample provider and were not determined by assay-based typing. Points the paper makes about the study in general: The amount of clinical and demographic metadata varied by source and participant and was provided uncurated.

TCRbeta CDR3 regions were amplified from genomic DNA using the immunoSEQ Assay, a bias-controlled multiplex PCR. As for the authors' bioinformatics: The number of nucleated cells in each sample was estimated by amplification of reference gene primers within the assay. Sequence reads were collapsed and filtered to measure the absolute abundance of every unique TCRbeta CDR3 rearrangement. For each sample, productive Simpson clonality was calculated as the square root of Simpson's diversity index across productive rearrangements. TCRdb took this table from immuneACCESS and kept in-frame rearrangements with V and J called. Such tables lack part of the clones; where checked against another copy, unresolved V genes explain under half of the gap, and the rest is unexplained. That table supplies the V and J calls and clone size; D and trimming were determined from the DNA. The sample records 240,000 or so clones, about 88% of which are singletons. 0.95% to 1% of the sample is taken by the ten largest.

Samples from volunteer blood donors who had recovered from COVID-19 were contributed by a second Seattle source. Collaborating institutions collected whole blood in K2EDTA tubes following their own protocols. Collaborator samples were shipped for TCRbeta analysis as frozen whole blood, isolated PBMCs, or DNA extracted from either sample type. CDR1 and CDR2, per the germline V gene (reference sequence), are SGHNT and YYREEE. Inclusive of the bounding cysteine and phenylalanine, the CDR3 is 14 residues long. The entry retains the CDR3 DNA only, 42 bases that are in frame from base 1. Deletion took 4 bases off V and 4 bases off J, with a span of 14 bases between the germline ends. About this clone itself: The antigen it recognizes is unknown. No per-base quality is available; no much larger clone lies one base away.

The TCR sequence derives from a woman aged 40 to 50 who had recovered from COVID-19. The rearrangement combines TRBV5-4 with TRBJ1-2, with an unclear D gene assignment. Sequenced: peripheral blood. The CDR3 reads CASSREPGPYGYTF. Read as DNA, the sequence is TGTGCCAGCAGCCGGGAACCAGGACCCTATGGCTACACCTTC.